These 19 T cell receptor beta chains came from one sample sequenced in a study of beta chain features in type 1 diabetes. Findings and limits, study-wide: There was a moderate but significant shortening of TCRB CDR3s in all four CD4+ subsets of Type 1 diabetes patients.

The antigens these receptors bind are not known. Expressed TCRB transcripts were sequenced, since all the RNA that had been isolated was reverse transcribed. The assay was immunoSEQ multiplex PCR, and TCRdb's table has in-frame clones only and misses some. The data show 250,000 to 300,000 clones, roughly 25% seen once. The sequencing input was naive CD4+ T cells from blood. The receptors stem from a woman between 25 and 40 years old with type 1 diabetes.

The chain recombines TRBV9 with TRBJ2-7; D uncertain. V lost 0 bases, J lost 7 bases, and 17 bases lay in between. CDR1 is SGDLS, CDR2 YYNGEE, per germline. The length of the CDR3 is 15 residues. The CDR3 DNA follows: TGTGCCAGCAGCGTAGATGGAGACTCCTTTCGGGAGCAGTACTTC. Its translation: CASSVDGDSFREQYF.

This chain connects TRBV6-5 to TRBJ1-5; tentatively, D is TRBD1 (6 bases). The CDR3 runs to 14 residues. Trimming removed 8 bases at V and 7 bases at J, with 18 bases between. Germline loops: CDR1 MNHEY, CDR2 SVGAGI. The CDR3 DNA is TGTGCCAGCCGACCCGGGGGGCCAGGGCAGCCCCAGCATTTT. It encodes CASRPGGPGQPQHF.

Here the CDR3 reads CASRPSGAGQETQYF. In DNA, the CDR3 is TGTGCCAGCAGACCAAGTGGGGCCGGTCAAGAGACCCAGTACTTC. The chain joins TRBV28 to TRBJ2-5; D is possibly TRBD1 (5 bases). Germline CDR1 is MDHEN and CDR2 is SYDVKM. Trimming took off 6 bases at V and 2 bases at J, with 16 bases between the two ends. CDR3 length equals 15 residues.

This clone was found a few times. V is TRBV27 and J is TRBJ2-7; 7 bases line up with TRBD2. This CDR3 spans 13 amino acids. The junction had 3 bases not matched to a gene; V was cut back by 2 bases and J by 5 bases. CDR1 MNHEY and CDR2 SMNVEV come from the germline V gene (reference sequence). CDR3 DNA sequence: TGTGCCAGCAGTTTAGCGGGAGTTGACGAGCAGTACTTC. It codes for CASSLAGVDEQYF.

J is TRBJ2-5 and V is TRBV6-5, with D unclear. Per germline, CDR1 MNHEY and CDR2 SVGAGI. The CDR3 sequence is 15 residues long. The V end was cut by 10 bases, the J end by 2 bases, with 20 bases between. Here the CDR3 DNA reads TGTGCCACCTACCCCCTCATGTCTACGCAAGAGACCCAGTACTTC. The encoded protein is CATYPLMSTQETQYF.

This clone was recorded a few times. The rearrangement links TRBV30 to TRBJ2-1, with 7 bases matching TRBD1. CDR1 and CDR2 from the germline V gene are GTSNPN and SVGIG (reference sequence). The CDR3 has 13 amino acids. Trimming took 1 base from V and 7 from J; bases not matched to a gene: 4. CDR3 DNA: TGTGCCTGGAGTGGTCAACAGGGGAATGAGCAGTTCTTC. This gives the protein CAWSGQQGNEQFF.

The V gene is TRBV5-1, the J gene TRBJ2-1; 7 nucleotides agree with TRBD2. After removal of 5 bases from V and 2 bases from J, the junction contained 7 bases not matched to a gene. CDR3 length: 15 residues. CDR1 is SGHRS and CDR2 is YFSETQ in the germline V gene. The CDR3, as DNA: TGCGCCAGCAGTGAGGCTAGCGGAACCTACAATGAGCAGTTCTTC. Amino acid sequence: CASSEASGTYNEQFF.

This chain uses TRBV28 with TRBJ1-1; D remains ambiguous. CDR1 and CDR2 from the germline V gene are MDHEN and SYDVKM. V dropped 2 bases and J dropped 1 base, with 11 bases sitting between them. The CDR3 totals 15 residues. The CDR3, as DNA: TGTGCCAGCAGTTTACGGGGAGTCTCGAACACTGAAGCTTTCTTT. It encodes CASSLRGVSNTEAFF.

The sample holds a few counts of this clone. The rearrangement uses TRBV29-1 and TRBJ1-4; D is unresolved. Germline V gene sequence: CDR1 SQVTM, CDR2 ANQGSEA. Trimming pared 4 bases from V and 7 bases from J, leaving 16 bases between. This CDR3 comprises 14 residues. CDR3 sequence reads: CSVVIGSRGEKLFF. The CDR3 DNA follows: TGCAGCGTTGTCATCGGGAGCCGTGGTGAAAAACTGTTTTTT.

The chain carries TRBV7-2 and TRBJ2-1; 11 bases are shared with TRBD2. V lost 2 bases, J lost 7 bases, and 10 bases stayed unmatched. Germline-derived CDR1 and CDR2 are SGHTA and FQGNSA. The CDR3 is 17 amino acids. The CDR3 coding sequence is TGTGCCAGCAGCTTATTGTCATTTCGGACTAGCGGGAATGAGCAGTTCTTC. Amino acids: CASSLLSFRTSGNEQFF.

This clone was recorded a few times. The chain links TRBV7-9 to TRBJ2-1; tentative D call: TRBD2 (6 bases). The CDR3 is made up of 14 amino acids. Trimming took off 6 bases at V and 9 bases at J, with 18 bases between the two ends. Germline V lookup: CDR1 SEHNR, CDR2 FQNEAQ (reference sequence). The CDR3 region is CASSRDSLISEQFF. CDR3 bases: TGTGCCAGCAGTCGGGACTCCCTCATTAGTGAGCAGTTCTTC.

V and J are TRBV5-1 and TRBJ2-5; D is unclear. Trimming removed 0 bases from V and 5 bases from J, with 5 bases in between. Germline V lookup: CDR1 SGHRS, CDR2 YFSETQ. The CDR3 spans 12 residues. CDR3 protein: CASSLGTETQYF. The CDR3 DNA is TGCGCCAGCAGCTTGGGAACTGAGACCCAGTACTTC.

The chain recombines TRBV5-1 with TRBJ2-5; D unclear. The V gene's germline CDR1 is SGHRS and CDR2 YFSETQ. Trimming pared 0 bases from V and 1 base from J, leaving 7 bases between. This CDR3 is 14 amino acids long. CDR3 in amino acids: CASSLDTLQETQYF. The CDR3 region has the DNA TGCGCCAGCAGCTTGGACACGCTCCAAGAGACCCAGTACTTC.

This chain uses TRBV4-1 with TRBJ2-7; weak D call: TRBD2 (5 bases). This CDR3 has 13 amino acids. Germline V gives CDR1 MGHRA, CDR2 YSYEKL. V was shortened by 3 bases and J by 3 bases, with 9 bases between the two germline ends. The CDR3 region has the DNA TGCGCCAGCAGCCACGCACTAGACTACGAGCAGTACTTC. It specifies CASSHALDYEQYF.

The J gene is TRBJ1-2, the V gene TRBV9; D is possibly TRBD1 (5 bases). The germline V gene encodes CDR1 SGDLS and CDR2 YYNGEE. With 2 bases removed from V and 8 bases from J, the gap between germline ends came to 10 bases. The CDR3 sequence is 12 residues long. DNA for the CDR3: TGTGCCAGCAGCGTCCTGGGGGGAGGCTACACCTTC. Translated, it gives CASSVLGGGYTF.

The V gene is TRBV7-9, the J gene TRBJ1-5, with 11 bases identical to TRBD1. Germline-derived CDR1 and CDR2 are SEHNR and FQNEAQ (reference sequence). J lost 6 bases, V lost 5 bases, and 6 bases had no gene match. There are 15 residues in the CDR3. This CDR3 is CASSLGTGGFQPQHF. The CDR3 nucleotides are TGTGCCAGCAGCCTCGGGACAGGGGGTTTTCAGCCCCAGCATTTT.

Note on this clone: The sample has other DNA sequences that encode this CDR3 too. The chain couples TRBV28 to TRBJ1-2, with D perhaps TRBD1 (6 bases). The ends were cut back, 5 bases at V and 4 bases at J, with 8 bases in the middle. CDR3 length: 12 residues. Germline V gene sequence: CDR1 MDHEN, CDR2 SYDVKM. This CDR3 reads CASSPGAYGYTF. CDR3 coding DNA: TGTGCCAGCAGTCCAGGGGCCTATGGCTACACCTTC.

This clone has a handful of counts. The genes are TRBV5-4 and TRBJ2-1; D perhaps matches TRBD1 (6 bases). From germline, CDR1 is SGHNT and CDR2 YYREEE (reference sequence). This CDR3 region has 14 residues. With 0 bases removed from V and 5 bases from J, the gap between germline ends came to 9 bases. The CDR3 sequence is CASSLGDTNNEQFF. DNA of the CDR3: TGTGCCAGCAGCTTGGGGGACACCAACAATGAGCAGTTCTTC.

V is TRBV29-1 and J is TRBJ2-3, with D perhaps TRBD2 (5 bases). V gave up 2 bases and J gave up 4 bases, with 19 bases separating them. The CDR3 extends over 16 amino acids. Germline CDR1 is SQVTM and CDR2 is ANQGSEA. The CDR3 is CSVEISRGPGADTQYF. The CDR3, as DNA: TGCAGCGTTGAAATTTCCCGCGGCCCCGGGGCAGATACGCAGTATTTT.